This passage covers 29 T cell receptor beta chains from one sample sequenced in a study of cytomegalovirus exposure and HLA in healthy donors. This PCR relied on a set of 60 Vbeta primers and 13 Jbeta primers. Data came from immunoSEQ multiplex PCR; TCRdb stores just in-frame clones and leaves some out. The sample includes 150,000 to 200,000 clones, roughly 73% seen only once; the top ten take 2.5% to 4%. The sample taken for sequencing was PBMCs. The receptors come from a female donor in good health and CMV-seronegative.

The CDR3 reads CASSSIRELGTEAFF. The CDR3 region has the DNA TGTGCCAGCAGTTCCATCCGGGAGCTGGGGACTGAAGCTTTCTTT. The chain carries TRBV2 and TRBJ1-1; D gene uncertain. The CDR3 is 15 residues long. Germline values: CDR1 SNHLY, CDR2 FYNNEI. The germline V and J ends were trimmed by 5 bases and 5 bases, with 18 bases remaining between them.

V gene TRBV5-1 combines with J gene TRBJ2-5; D call uncertain. Looked up from germline, CDR1 is SGHRS and CDR2 is YFSETQ. The V and J ends lost 4 bases and 5 bases respectively, with 18 bases between them. The CDR3 has 15 residues. CDR3 sequence (DNA): TGCGCCAGCAGCATGCAGAACAGTCATCAGGAGACCCAGTACTTC. Its protein is CASSMQNSHQETQYF.

The chain uses TRBV10-3 and TRBJ1-6, with a possible D match to TRBD1 (5 bases). Germline CDR1 reads ENHRY; CDR2 reads SYGVKD. V lost 3 bases and J 10 bases, leaving 10 bases between the germline ends. The CDR3 consists of 13 residues. CDR3 coding DNA: TGTGCCATCAGTGATCTTCAGGGATCACCCCTCCACTTT. Encoded protein: CAISDLQGSPLHF.

This chain links TRBV7-9 with TRBJ2-7, with a weak D call TRBD2 (7 bases). Germline CDR1 reads SEHNR; CDR2 reads FQNEAQ (reference sequence). The CDR3 runs to 12 residues. V was pared by 6 bases and J by 6 bases, with 12 bases between. The CDR3 is CASRVGGREQYF. The CDR3 region has the DNA TGTGCCAGCAGAGTCGGGGGGCGCGAGCAGTACTTC. The whole variable domain, remainder taken from reference TRBV7-9 and TRBJ2-7, is DTGVSQNPRHKITKRGQNVTFRCDPISEHNRLYWYRQTLGQGPEFLTYFQNEAQLEKSRLLSDRFSAERPKGSFSTLEIQRTEQGDSAMYLCASRVGGREQYFGPGTRLTVT.

The chain is built from TRBV28 and TRBJ1-4, with no clear D. CDR1 and CDR2 (germline): MDHEN, SYDVKM. This CDR3 comprises 12 residues. V was cut by 4 bases and J by 7 bases, with 7 bases left in between. For the CDR3, the DNA is TGTGCCAGCAGTTCCCGAGTTGAAAAACTGTTTTTT. Its translation: CASSSRVEKLFF. Complete variable domain (other parts from reference TRBV28 and TRBJ1-4): DVKVTQSSRYLVKRTGEKVFLECVQDMDHENMFWYRQDPGLGLRLIYFSYDVKMKEKGDIPEGYSVSREKKERFSLILESASTNQTSMYLCASSSRVEKLFFGSGTQLSVL.

This chain links TRBV20-1 with TRBJ2-2; D is possibly TRBD1 (6 bases). The length of the CDR3 is 11 residues. Germline CDR1 DFQATT, CDR2 SNEGSKA (reference sequence). The DNA of the CDR3 is TGCAGGTTAGGGGGCACCGGGGAGCTGTTTTTT. Translating it yields CRLGGTGELFF.

This clone came up a few times. The chain employs TRBV29-1 and TRBJ2-1, with 8 positions matching TRBD2. Germline V CDR1 and CDR2: SQVTM, ANQGSEA. Trimming at V came to 1 base and at J to 2 bases, leaving 1 base not matched to a gene. The CDR3 length is 14 residues. The CDR3 reads CSVEVAGPYNEQFF. The CDR3 nucleotides are TGCAGCGTTGAAGTAGCGGGACCCTACAATGAGCAGTTCTTC.

The chain couples TRBV6-1 to TRBJ1-4; 7 nucleotides align to TRBD1. The V gene end was trimmed by 7 bases and the J gene end by 10 bases; junction bases not matched to a gene: 12. The CDR3 runs to 14 residues. Germline V gene data show CDR1 as MNHNS and CDR2 as SASEGT. The CDR3 sequence is CASKTGTATGKLFF. CDR3 DNA sequence: TGTGCCAGCAAAACCGGGACAGCGACGGGAAAACTGTTTTTT.

The chain couples TRBV2 to TRBJ1-2, with no clear D. Germline V CDR1 and CDR2: SNHLY, FYNNEI. CDR3 length: 15 amino acids. Trimming took off 4 bases at V and 3 bases at J, with 15 bases between the two ends. CDR3 protein: CASSVLPGVDYGYTF. The CDR3 DNA sequence: TGTGCCAGCAGTGTTCTCCCCGGGGTCGACTATGGCTACACCTTC.

The J gene is TRBJ1-5, the V gene TRBV6-5; TRBD1 matches 10 bases. The J segment lost 6 bases and the V segment lost 4 bases, leaving 0 bases of the junction unmatched. Per germline, CDR1 MNHEY and CDR2 SVGAGI. The CDR3 covers 13 residues. The CDR3: CASSWTGGQPQHF. In nucleotides, the CDR3 is TGTGCCAGCAGTTGGACAGGGGGTCAGCCCCAGCATTTT.

This chain joins TRBV27 and TRBJ2-7; 9 nucleotides line up with TRBD1. Germline loops: CDR1 MNHEY, CDR2 SMNVEV (reference sequence). Unmatched junction bases numbered 11, after V lost 8 bases and J lost 6 bases. This CDR3 spans 14 amino acids. The CDR3, as DNA: TGTGCCAGCCGCTCGGGGACAGGGACGGGCGAGCAGTACTTC. It codes for CASRSGTGTGEQYF.

The CDR3 region is CASSLAGVGEQYF. CDR3 nucleotide sequence: TGTGCCAGCAGCTTAGCGGGAGTCGGCGAGCAGTACTTC. V is TRBV11-3 and J is TRBJ2-7, with D possibly TRBD2 on 6 matching bases. V lost 1 base to trimming and J lost 6 bases, with 10 bases between them. The CDR3 sequence is 13 residues long. The germline gives CDR1 SGHNT, CDR2 YENEEA.

This rearrangement joins TRBV15 to TRBJ2-7; tentative D call: TRBD2 (5 bases). Germline V gene data show CDR1 as LNHNV and CDR2 as YYDKDF (reference sequence). Trimming left V 0 bases short and J 2 bases short, with 14 bases between. The CDR3 extends over 16 amino acids. CDR3 DNA sequence: TGTGCCACCAGCAGAGATAGATTGGGAGCGGCCTACGAGCAGTACTTC. Amino acid sequence: CATSRDRLGAAYEQYF.

This clone occurred once. The V and J genes are TRBV5-1 and TRBJ2-3, with D perhaps matching TRBD2 (7 bases). CDR3 length: 15 amino acids. Germline CDR1 reads SGHRS; CDR2 reads YFSETQ. Trimming removed 2 bases at V and 3 bases at J, with 13 bases between. In DNA form, the CDR3 reads TGCGCCAGCAGCTTTCGGGGGGCCTCTACAGATACGCAGTATTTT. Its protein is CASSFRGASTDTQYF.

The genes are TRBV7-8 and TRBJ1-4; no clear D. V lost 5 bases and J lost 5, with 15 bases in between. CDR3 length equals 15 residues. Germline V CDR1 and CDR2: SGHVS, FQNEAQ. The CDR3 region has the DNA TGTGCCAGCAGCACCGGTACGCAGCGGAATGAAAAACTGTTTTTT. Translation gives CASSTGTQRNEKLFF.

The gene calls are TRBV11-2 and TRBJ2-5; D gene unclear. V lost 5 bases and J 11 bases, leaving 18 bases between the germline ends. Per the germline V gene, CDR1 is SGHAT and CDR2 is FQNNGV. The CDR3 runs to 13 residues. CDR3 in DNA: TGTGCCAGCAGCCTAAAATTTCCTATCGGGCAGTACTTC. Amino acid sequence: CASSLKFPIGQYF.

The CDR3 region has the DNA TGTGCCAGCACTGCACTTTGGGGGGGAGAGACCCAGTACTTC. This translates into CASTALWGGETQYF. The chain joins TRBV7-6 to TRBJ2-5; the match to TRBD2 covers 7 bases. The CDR3 sequence is 14 residues long. V shed 7 bases and J 4 bases; nucleotides not matched to a gene: 9. In germline, CDR1 is SGHVS, CDR2 FNYEAQ. The full variable domain, with the rest looked up from reference TRBV7-6 and TRBJ2-5, is GAGVSQSPRYKVTKRGQDVALRCDPISGHVSLYWYRQALGQGPEFLTYFNYEAQQDKSGLPNDRFSAERPEGSISTLTIQRTEQRDSAMYRCASTALWGGETQYFGPGTRLLVL.

The chain combines TRBV7-9 with TRBJ2-6; tentatively, D is TRBD1 (6 bases). CDR1 is SEHNR, CDR2 FQNEAQ, per germline (reference sequence). This CDR3 region has 18 residues. Trimming took 7 bases from V and 0 from J, leaving 19 bases between them. The CDR3: CASIQPDRPPSGANVLTF. The CDR3 nucleotides read TGTGCCAGCATCCAACCTGACAGGCCACCCTCTGGGGCCAACGTCCTGACTTTC.

The V and J genes are TRBV7-3 and TRBJ2-2; TRBD1 matches 12 bases. J lost 6 bases, V lost 4 bases, and 12 bases had no gene match. CDR3 length: 18 amino acids. Germline loops: CDR1 SGHTA, CDR2 FQGTGA. The CDR3: CASSYQGWGTGGPGELFF. The CDR3 nucleotides are TGTGCCAGCAGCTACCAAGGTTGGGGGACAGGGGGCCCCGGGGAGCTGTTTTTT.

The V gene is TRBV29-1, the J gene TRBJ2-7; 9 bases line up with TRBD2. Germline V gene data show CDR1 as SQVTM and CDR2 as ANQGSEA. The junction had 5 bases not matched to a gene; V was cut back by 5 bases and J by 3 bases. The length of the CDR3 is 13 residues. CDR3 bases: TGCAGCGTTTCTAGCGGGACTCACTACGAGCAGTACTTC. As protein: CSVSSGTHYEQYF.

V usage is TRBV25-1 and J usage is TRBJ2-3; D might be TRBD1 (7 bases). Germline V CDR1 and CDR2: MGHDK, SYGVNS. The CDR3 covers 15 residues. Trimming left V 7 bases short and J 5 bases short, with 19 bases between. Written as DNA, the CDR3 is TGTGCCAGCATCGCGTGGCGGAGGGGGCAAGATACGCAGTATTTT. Residues: CASIAWRRGQDTQYF.

The chain carries TRBV2 and TRBJ1-4, with D maybe TRBD1 (6 bases). Per germline, CDR1 SNHLY and CDR2 FYNNEI. Trimming shortened V by 7 bases and J by 5 bases, and 11 bases separated the two germline ends. This CDR3 contains 13 residues. CDR3 loop: CASNDRSNEKLFF. CDR3 sequence (DNA): TGTGCCAGCAACGACAGGTCAAATGAAAAACTGTTTTTT.

The chain combines TRBV27 with TRBJ2-7, with 11 nucleotides matching TRBD2. The ends lost 5 bases at V and 3 bases at J; junction bases unmatched: 3. This CDR3 is 14 amino acids long. Germline lookup yields CDR1 MNHEY and CDR2 SMNVEV (reference sequence). CDR3 residues: CASSLAGGFYEQYF. Written as DNA, the CDR3 is TGTGCCAGCAGTCTAGCGGGAGGCTTCTACGAGCAGTACTTC.

The chain carries TRBV7-2 and TRBJ1-3, with a possible D match to TRBD1 (6 bases). Germline V gene lookup returns CDR1 SGHTA and CDR2 FQGNSA. Trimming cost V 5 bases and J 3 bases, with 11 bases left between them. The length of the CDR3 is 14 residues. CDR3 DNA: TGTGCCAGCAGCATTACAGGGATTGGAAACACCATATATTTT. This translates into CASSITGIGNTIYF. The full variable domain, in which reference TRBV7-2 and TRBJ1-3 provide the parts outside the CDR3, is GAGVSQSPSNKVTEKGKDVELRCDPISGHTALYWYRQSLGQGLEFLIYFQGNSAPDKSGLPSDRFSAERTGGSVSTLTIQRTQQEDSAVYLCASSITGIGNTIYFGEGSWLTVV.

The rearrangement joins TRBV10-3 to TRBJ1-2; 9 bases map to TRBD1. The CDR3 spans 15 residues. After removal of 2 bases from V and 3 bases from J, the junction contained 4 bases not matched to a gene. Germline V gene sequence: CDR1 ENHRY, CDR2 SYGVKD. This chain's CDR3 is CAISEGRQGDYGYTF. The CDR3 DNA reads TGTGCCATCAGTGAGGGCCGACAGGGGGACTATGGCTACACCTTC.

This chain uses TRBV19 with TRBJ1-1; 8 positions agree with TRBD1. The CDR3 covers 16 residues. V shed 6 bases, J shed 1 base, and the junction held 10 bases outside the gene matches. CDR1 and CDR2 from the germline V gene are LNHDA and SQIVND (reference sequence). The CDR3 region has the DNA TGTGCCAGTAGGCCACAGGGGGTTATGAGGAACACTGAAGCTTTCTTT. Amino acid sequence: CASRPQGVMRNTEAFF.

To note about this clone: A read error may produce the germline difference seen at one junction end. The chain employs TRBV19 and TRBJ2-7; 10 nucleotides align to TRBD1. The CDR3 loop spans 16 amino acids. Germline V lookup: CDR1 LNHDA, CDR2 SQIVND (reference sequence). The chain's CDR3 is CASSLDRDRGLDEQYF. The CDR3 bases are TGTGCCAGTAGTTTAGACCGGGACAGGGGTTTGGACGAGCAGTACTTC. The complete variable domain, with remaining parts taken from reference TRBV19 and TRBJ2-7, reads DGGITQSPKYLFRKEGQNVTLSCEQNLNHDAMYWYRQDPGQGLRLIYYSQIVNDFQKGDIAEGYSVSREKKESFPLTVTSAQKNPTAFYLCASSLDRDRGLDEQYFGPGTRLTVT.

The chain carries TRBV11-1 and TRBJ1-1; 10 bases match TRBD1. The CDR3 consists of 15 residues. CDR1 SGHAT and CDR2 FQDESV come from the germline V gene (reference sequence). Trimming cost V 4 bases and J 4 bases; bases outside gene matches: 6. CDR3 sequence: CASSSSDRGVTEAFF. For the CDR3, the DNA is TGTGCCAGCAGCTCCTCGGACAGGGGGGTCACTGAAGCTTTCTTT. The whole variable domain, filled in from reference TRBV11-1 and TRBJ1-1, reads EAEVAQSPRYKITEKSQAVAFWCDPISGHATLYWYRQILGQGPELLVQFQDESVVDDSQLPKDRFSAERLKGVDSTLKIQPAELGDSAMYLCASSSSDRGVTEAFFGQGTRLTVV.

The V gene is TRBV7-9, the J gene TRBJ1-5; 8 bases are a match to TRBD1. V gave up 5 bases and J gave up 5 bases; unmatched junction bases: 2. CDR1 is SEHNR and CDR2 is FQNEAQ in the germline V gene (reference sequence). This CDR3 comprises 13 residues. The CDR3, as DNA: TGTGCCAGCAGCACACAGGGGGATCAGCCCCAGCATTTT. Protein product: CASSTQGDQPQHF.